These 17 T cell receptor beta chains were sequenced from one sample in a study of T cell responses to AZD1222 COVID-19 vaccine (dated by TCRdb to about 2021). The sample's time point label, decoded: baseline before first vaccination. The library was generated by the immunoSEQ multiplex PCR assay. What TCRdb holds here is the immuneACCESS table cut down to in-frame rearrangements. Part of the clones is not present; checked against another copy, under half of the missing clones reflect an unresolved V gene, and the others are unexplained. This sample has tens of thousands of clones in its table, and 86% of those were observed once. About a tenth of the sample is taken by the ten largest. The sample in question was peripheral blood, obtained on day 0 of AZD1222 vaccination. The receptor set was obtained from an adult in good health.

CDR3 nucleotides: TGTGCCTGGAGCCAAGGGGTTCTGGAGACCCAGTACTTC. Translation: CAWSQGVLETQYF. The V and J genes are TRBV30 and TRBJ2-5, with a possible D match to TRBD1 (5 bases). V gave up 3 bases and J gave up 5 bases, with 13 bases separating them. Germline V gene data show CDR1 as GTSNPN and CDR2 as SVGIG (reference sequence). The CDR3 loop spans 13 amino acids.

J is TRBJ1-1 and V is TRBV5-1; the D is unclear. CDR1 is SGHRS, CDR2 YFSETQ, per germline. The CDR3 has 15 residues. V lost 7 bases, J lost 2 bases, and 18 bases lay in between. The CDR3 DNA sequence: TGCGCCAGCCGCCTTAGAGGACCCTTTAACACTGAAGCTTTCTTT. Translated: CASRLRGPFNTEAFF.

This chain joins TRBV19 and TRBJ2-7, with D unclear. The CDR3 spans 13 residues. CDR1 is LNHDA, CDR2 SQIVND, per germline (reference sequence). V lost 3 bases and J lost 3, with 9 bases in between. The CDR3 DNA reads TGTGCCAGTAGTATGCAGGCAAACTACGAGCAGTACTTC. Amino acid sequence: CASSMQANYEQYF.

The chain employs TRBV6-1 and TRBJ1-4, with D maybe TRBD1 (5 bases). Germline CDR1 and CDR2: MNHNS and SASEGT. Trimming cost V 3 bases and J 0 bases, with 11 bases left between them. The length of the CDR3 is 16 residues. The CDR3 DNA follows: TGTGCCAGCAGTGACGGGACGGTAGCAACTAATGAAAAACTGTTTTTT. It codes for CASSDGTVATNEKLFF.

The chain employs TRBV3-1 (or the pseudogene TRBV3-2) and TRBJ2-7; D possibly corresponds to TRBD1 (6 bases). The CDR3 extends over 12 amino acids. V dropped 6 bases and J dropped 5 bases, with 11 bases sitting between them. The germline gives CDR1 LGHDT, CDR2 YNNKEL (reference sequence). CDR3: CASRGAPNEQYF. The CDR3 DNA reads as TGTGCCAGCAGGGGGGCCCCCAACGAGCAGTACTTC.

This clone was seen a handful of times. The chain joins TRBV5-8 to TRBJ1-5; the D is unclear. V gave up 0 bases and J gave up 1 base, with 8 bases separating them. The CDR3 contains 15 residues. The germline CDR1 and CDR2 sequences are SGHTS and YDEGEE. This CDR3 reads CASSLGYGSNQPQHF. For the CDR3, the DNA is TGTGCCAGCAGCTTGGGTTACGGAAGCAATCAGCCCCAGCATTTT.

The chain links TRBV4-2 to TRBJ1-3; D gene uncertain. CDR1 and CDR2 from the germline V gene are LGHNA and YNFKEQ. The germline V and J ends were trimmed by 0 bases and 0 bases, with 9 bases remaining between them. The CDR3 has 16 amino acids. In nucleotides, the CDR3 is TGTGCCAGCAGCCAAGATCCCTCGGCCTCTGGAAACACCATATATTTT. It specifies CASSQDPSASGNTIYF.

The chain uses TRBV19 and TRBJ2-7; no definite D call. In germline, CDR1 is LNHDA, CDR2 SQIVND (reference sequence). CDR3 size: 13 residues. Trimming pared 1 base from V and 5 bases from J, leaving 9 bases between. The CDR3: CASSIAAGDEQYF. As DNA, the CDR3 is TGTGCCAGTAGTATAGCGGCAGGAGACGAGCAGTACTTC.

The V gene is TRBV9, the J gene TRBJ2-1; weak D call: TRBD2 (6 bases). The germline V gene encodes CDR1 SGDLS and CDR2 YYNGEE. CDR3 length: 15 residues. Trimming shortened V by 4 bases and J by 7 bases, and 18 bases separated the two germline ends. The CDR3 DNA is TGTGCCAGCAGCCCAAGAGCGGAACGGGGGAATGAGCAGTTCTTC. Residues: CASSPRAERGNEQFF. Drawing the rest from reference TRBV9 and TRBJ2-1, the complete variable domain is DSGVTQTPKHLITATGQRVTLRCSPRSGDLSVYWYQQSLDQGLQFLIQYYNGEERAKGNILERFSAQQFPDLHSELNLSSLELGDSALYFCASSPRAERGNEQFFGPGTRLTVL.

V gene TRBV25-1 combines with J gene TRBJ1-4, with 8 nucleotides matching TRBD1. The germline V gene has CDR1 MGHDK and CDR2 SYGVNS. CDR3 length: 15 amino acids. J lost 8 bases, V lost 6 bases, and 11 bases had no gene match. The CDR3 here is CASSPGAGGWEKLFF. CDR3 bases: TGTGCCAGCAGCCCCGGGGCAGGGGGCTGGGAAAAACTGTTTTTT.

This clone has just one count. The chain has TRBV11-2 and TRBJ1-6; D gene ambiguous. Germline V gene lookup returns CDR1 SGHAT and CDR2 FQNNGV. The CDR3 has 15 amino acids. Trimming took 4 bases from V and 1 from J, leaving 8 bases between them. CDR3: CASSSLMSYNSPLHF. CDR3 DNA: TGTGCCAGCAGCTCCTTGATGTCCTATAATTCACCCCTCCACTTT.

V usage is TRBV3-1 (or the pseudogene TRBV3-2) and J usage is TRBJ2-5; TRBD2 matches 7 bases. This CDR3 has 15 amino acids. Germline loops: CDR1 LGHDT, CDR2 YNNKEL (reference sequence). The trim removed 3 bases at V and 0 bases at J, leaving 4 bases unmatched. The CDR3 loop is CASSHWRGNQETQYF. The CDR3 DNA follows: TGTGCCAGCAGCCACTGGCGGGGGAACCAAGAGACCCAGTACTTC.

The chain carries TRBV15 and TRBJ2-7; the D is unclear. The CDR3 has 14 amino acids. V was shortened by 0 bases and J by 1 base, with 7 bases between the two germline ends. Looked up from germline, CDR1 is LNHNV and CDR2 is YYDKDF (reference sequence). The CDR3 reads CATSRERPSYEQYF. The DNA of the CDR3 is TGTGCCACCAGCAGAGAACGGCCTTCCTACGAGCAGTACTTC.

This clone has a handful of counts. J is TRBJ2-7 and V is TRBV21-1; TRBD1 is the table's D call and was not checked against the DNA. TRBV21-1 counts as a pseudogene. The CDR3 totals 15 residues. The CDR3 region is CASSNRIYVSYEQYF. In nucleotides, the CDR3 is TGTGCCAGCAGCAACAGAATATATGTCTCCTACGAGCAGTACTTC.

This clone was recorded a few times. This sequence joins TRBV5-5 and TRBJ2-5; 9 nucleotides agree with TRBD2. The germline V gene encodes CDR1 SGHKS and CDR2 YYEKEE (reference sequence). V was clipped by 4 bases and J by 3 bases; unmatched bases: 13. The CDR3 covers 17 residues. The CDR3 bases are TGTGCCAGCAGCCCGGGAGTAGCGGGGGTTGGTGAAGAGACCCAGTACTTC. Translating it yields CASSPGVAGVGEETQYF.

This clone has only one observation. This CDR3 is CASSSTGGGNQPQHF. CDR3 DNA: TGTGCCAGTAGTAGTACAGGGGGCGGCAATCAGCCCCAGCATTTT. This chain connects TRBV19 to TRBJ1-5; TRBD1 matches 9 bases. The CDR3 is made up of 15 amino acids. Trimming took 4 bases from V and 2 from J; bases not matched to a gene: 3. Germline-derived CDR1 and CDR2 are LNHDA and SQIVND (reference sequence).

The gene calls are TRBV28 and TRBJ1-6; 7 nucleotides match TRBD1. The CDR3 extends over 14 amino acids. Trimming at V came to 6 bases and at J to 5 bases, leaving 4 bases not matched to a gene. The germline CDR1 and CDR2 sequences are MDHEN and SYDVKM. This CDR3 is CASSFDRDNSPLHF. The CDR3 coding sequence is TGTGCCAGCAGCTTTGACAGGGATAATTCACCCCTCCACTTT. The full variable domain, in which reference TRBV28 and TRBJ1-6 provide the parts outside the CDR3, is DVKVTQSSRYLVKRTGEKVFLECVQDMDHENMFWYRQDPGLGLRLIYFSYDVKMKEKGDIPEGYSVSREKKERFSLILESASTNQTSMYLCASSFDRDNSPLHFGNGTRLTVT.